A selection of T cell receptor beta chains follows, all from one sample in a study of beta chain features in type 1 diabetes. The method was immunoSEQ multiplex PCR; TCRdb's version includes in-frame clones alone and lacks a portion of them. The sample has around 350,000 clones, around 12% seen once. Sequencing used naive CD4+ T cells from blood. Receptors were obtained from a man aged 18 to 35 in good health. The CDR3 runs from the conserved cysteine through the conserved F or W. The D gene is left open where the match is weak. The size field is filled for only some rows; it gives once, few, many or a size class.

d_call j_call v_call clone_size cdr3_nt cdr3_aa
- TRBJ1-6 TRBV28 - TGTGCCAGCAGTTTCTCTAATTCACCCCTCCACTTT CASSFSNSPLHF
TRBD1 TRBJ1-2 TRBV9 - TGTGCCAGCAGCGCGGGACAGGGTCGCTATGGCTACACCTTC CASSAGQGRYGYTF
- TRBJ1-2 TRBV10-3 few TGTGCCATCAGTGAGTCGACTTCGGTTGGCTACACCTTC CAISESTSVGYTF
TRBD2 TRBJ2-5 TRBV15 - TGTGCCACCAGCAGAGTTGGCCAGCGGGGTCAAGAGACCCAGTACTTC CATSRVGQRGQETQYF
TRBD1 TRBJ1-1 TRBV7-3 few TGTGCCAGCAGCTCAACCGGGACAGGGGGCACTGAAGCTTTCTTT CASSSTGTGGTEAFF
- TRBJ2-5 TRBV7-6 - TGTGCCAGCAGCTTAGTAGCTGGGGCGGTAGAGACCCAGTACTTC CASSLVAGAVETQYF
- TRBJ1-1 TRBV5-1 few TGCGCCAGCAGCTTGGGGGGGGTGAACACTGAAGCTTTCTTT CASSLGGVNTEAFF
- TRBJ1-1 TRBV7-3 - TGTGCCAGCAGCCGAAGCAGGGGTGGAGACACTGAAGCTTTCTTT CASSRSRGGDTEAFF
- TRBJ2-1 TRBV18 - TGTGCCAGCTCACCAAGACCTAGCGCAAGCTCCTACAATGAGCAGTTCTTC CASSPRPSASSYNEQFF
- TRBJ2-7 TRBV11-1 few TGTGCCAGCAGCTTAGAGAGCATTATCTACGAGCAGTACTTC CASSLESIIYEQYF